The 23 T cell receptor beta chains given below trace back to one sample, sequenced in a study of CD8+ T cells in alopecia areata. Reverse transcription of extracted RNA yielded cDNA, which provided the sequencing template. Data came from immunoSEQ multiplex PCR; TCRdb stores just in-frame clones and leaves some out. Of 140,000 to 150,000 clones detected, 87% appear once; the ten largest clones hold approximately 16%. The input for sequencing was CD8+ T cells sorted from blood, taken at week 0. The receptors originated from a human donor with alopecia areata.

The chain carries TRBV9 and TRBJ2-3; D is perhaps TRBD2 (5 bases). Germline V lookup: CDR1 SGDLS, CDR2 YYNGEE. CDR3 length: 15 residues. V shed 1 base and J shed 3 bases, with 12 bases lying between them. The CDR3 DNA reads as TGTGCCAGCAGCGTATACCTTGGAGGTACAGATACGCAGTATTTT. Translated: CASSVYLGGTDTQYF.

The V call is TRBV4-1, the J call TRBJ1-1; 7 bases are shared with TRBD1. This CDR3 has 15 residues. Germline V CDR1 and CDR2: MGHRA, YSYEKL. V lost 0 bases, J lost 4 bases, and 5 bases stayed unmatched. This CDR3 reads CASSQESGGVTEAFF. As DNA, the CDR3 is TGCGCCAGCAGCCAAGAATCAGGGGGAGTCACTGAAGCTTTCTTT.

This clone was observed a handful of times. V usage is TRBV29-1 and J usage is TRBJ2-7; D may correspond to TRBD1 or TRBD2 (5 bases each). CDR1 and CDR2 from the germline V gene are SQVTM and ANQGSEA. CDR3 length: 13 amino acids. V gave up 0 bases and J gave up 4 bases, with 10 bases separating them. CDR3 amino acids: CSVEDRELYEQYF. Written as DNA, the CDR3 is TGCAGCGTTGAAGACAGGGAGCTGTACGAGCAGTACTTC.

The CDR3 region has the DNA TGCAGCGTTGACTCCGGAGTGGGCACCGGGGAGCTGTTTTTT. The encoded protein is CSVDSGVGTGELFF. This chain connects TRBV29-1 to TRBJ2-2; D not certain. CDR1 SQVTM and CDR2 ANQGSEA come from the germline V gene. This CDR3 comprises 14 residues. V lost 3 bases and J lost 4, with 12 bases in between.

As concerns this clone: A junction end diverges from the germline sequence, so it may reflect a read error. V and J are TRBV7-7 and TRBJ2-1; D remains ambiguous. Germline-derived CDR1 and CDR2 are SSHAT and FNYEAQ (reference sequence). The CDR3 runs to 13 residues. The CDR3 protein is CASSPNGVSEQFF. The DNA of the CDR3 is TGTGCTAGCAGCCCTAATGGGGTATCTGAGCAGTTCTTC.

The chain couples TRBV5-4 to TRBJ2-5; 14 nucleotides match TRBD2. Germline trimming cut 3 bases from V and 5 bases from J; bases unmatched to any gene: 6. This CDR3 is 16 amino acids long. Germline CDR1 and CDR2: SGHNT and YYREEE (reference sequence). The CDR3 bases are TGTGCCAGCAGCTGGGGACTAGCGGGAGCTCGGGAGACCCAGTACTTC. Encoded protein: CASSWGLAGARETQYF.

The rearrangement joins TRBV27 to TRBJ2-7; a weak D match, TRBD2 (6 bases). Germline V CDR1 and CDR2: MNHEY, SMNVEV (reference sequence). This CDR3 comprises 17 residues. Trimming stripped 5 bases from V and 7 bases from J, with 27 bases between. DNA for the CDR3: TGTGCCAGCAGTGACGGGGGAAGACCGGGACCGGGGAGGGAGCAGTACTTC. This encodes CASSDGGRPGPGREQYF.

This chain uses TRBV5-4 with TRBJ2-1; 10 bases are shared with TRBD1. The J segment lost 3 bases and the V segment lost 4 bases, leaving 7 bases of the junction unmatched. In germline, CDR1 is SGHNT, CDR2 YYREEE (reference sequence). CDR3 length: 16 residues. In DNA form, the CDR3 reads TGTGCCAGCAGCGGCTCCGGGACAGGGGACTACAATGAGCAGTTCTTC. It is translated as CASSGSGTGDYNEQFF.

This sequence joins TRBV7-3 and TRBJ2-1, with 10 positions matching TRBD2. Germline assignment: CDR1 SGHTA and CDR2 FQGTGA. The ends lost 4 bases at V and 4 bases at J; junction bases unmatched: 7. The CDR3 is 16 residues long. CDR3 loop: CASSSRLAGEYNEQFF. The CDR3 nucleotides are TGTGCCAGCAGCTCCCGCCTAGCGGGGGAGTACAATGAGCAGTTCTTC. Using reference TRBV7-3 and TRBJ2-1 for the parts outside the CDR3, the full variable domain is GAGVSQTPSNKVTEKGKYVELRCDPISGHTALYWYRQSLGQGPEFLIYFQGTGAADDSGLPNDRFFAVRPEGSVSTLKIQRTERGDSAVYLCASSSRLAGEYNEQFFGPGTRLTVL.

This clone showed up just a few times. CDR3 nucleotides: TGCAGCGTTTACATTTACACTGAAGCTTTCTTT. It encodes CSVYIYTEAFF. The V gene is TRBV29-1, the J gene TRBJ1-1; D is undetermined. CDR3 size: 11 residues. Germline values: CDR1 SQVTM, CDR2 ANQGSEA. V was shortened by 5 bases and J by 3 bases, with 7 bases between the two germline ends.

The chain employs TRBV5-4 and TRBJ2-7; D tentatively reads TRBD1 or TRBD2 (6 bases each). The CDR3 loop spans 14 amino acids. V was pared by 2 bases and J by 2 bases, with 11 bases between. CDR1 and CDR2 from the germline V gene are SGHNT and YYREEE (reference sequence). The DNA for the CDR3 is TGTGCCAGCAGCTTCGGGGGCCCGACCTACGAGCAGTACTTC. It codes for CASSFGGPTYEQYF.

This clone was seen a single time. V and J are TRBV14 and TRBJ2-7, with 7 bases aligning to TRBD2. There are 14 residues in the CDR3. The V segment lost 4 bases and the J segment 5 bases; nucleotides outside the gene matches: 8. Germline V CDR1 and CDR2: SGHDN, FVKESK. CDR3 DNA sequence: TGTGCCAGCAGCCTAAACGGGAGGATCCACGAGCAGTACTTC. Translated, it gives CASSLNGRIHEQYF. The full variable domain, in which reference TRBV14 and TRBJ2-7 provide the parts outside the CDR3, is EAGVTQFPSHSVIEKGQTVTLRCDPISGHDNLYWYRRVMGKEIKFLLHFVKESKQDESGMPNNRFLAERTGGTYSTLKVQPAELEDSGVYFCASSLNGRIHEQYFGPGTRLTVT.

The chain uses TRBV11-2 and TRBJ2-7, with D possibly TRBD2 on 6 matching bases. There are 15 residues in the CDR3. Germline V gene sequence: CDR1 SGHAT, CDR2 FQNNGV. Between the trimmed V and J ends, which lost 5 bases and 0 bases, there was a span of 14 bases. CDR3 loop: CASSPPYGGSYEQYF. CDR3 nucleotide sequence: TGTGCCAGCAGCCCCCCCTACGGGGGCTCCTACGAGCAGTACTTC.

V and J are TRBV7-9 and TRBJ1-1; D is possibly TRBD1 (5 bases). The CDR3 is 15 amino acids. Germline CDR1 reads SEHNR; CDR2 reads FQNEAQ (reference sequence). V lost 5 bases and J 0 bases, leaving 13 bases between the germline ends. Written as DNA, the CDR3 is TGTGCCAGCAGCCACCGGGACGGAATGAACACTGAAGCTTTCTTT. As protein: CASSHRDGMNTEAFF.

On this clone itself: Additional DNA sequences in this sample encode the identical CDR3. The chain has TRBV7-9 and TRBJ2-7; D remains ambiguous. This CDR3 is built from 12 residues. The ends were cut back, 1 base at V and 1 base at J, with 2 bases in the middle. CDR1 is SEHNR and CDR2 is FQNEAQ in the germline V gene (reference sequence). The CDR3 DNA reads TGTGCCAGCAGCTTAGAGTCCTACGAGCAGTACTTC. It is translated as CASSLESYEQYF. The complete variable domain, with remaining parts taken from reference TRBV7-9 and TRBJ2-7, reads DTGVSQNPRHKITKRGQNVTFRCDPISEHNRLYWYRQTLGQGPEFLTYFQNEAQLEKSRLLSDRFSAERPKGSFSTLEIQRTEQGDSAMYLCASSLESYEQYFGPGTRLTVT.

CDR3 nucleotide sequence: TGCGCCAGCAGCCCAGACAGGGTCTCCTACAATGAGCAGTTCTTC. It codes for CASSPDRVSYNEQFF. This rearrangement joins TRBV4-1 to TRBJ2-1, with 7 bases identical to TRBD1. The CDR3 totals 15 residues. The germline gives CDR1 MGHRA, CDR2 YSYEKL. V was clipped by 4 bases and J by 0 bases; unmatched bases: 3.

This chain connects TRBV5-4 to TRBJ2-7; D is uncertain. This CDR3 region has 15 residues. Germline CDR1 SGHNT, CDR2 YYREEE (reference sequence). The V end was cut by 5 bases, the J end by 3 bases, with 18 bases between. For the CDR3, the DNA is TGTGCCAGCAGTATATCGAACCGGAACAGCTACGAGCAGTACTTC. This encodes CASSISNRNSYEQYF.

The chain couples TRBV27 to TRBJ2-2; 7 bases are a match to TRBD1. The CDR3 consists of 18 residues. Germline CDR1 MNHEY, CDR2 SMNVEV (reference sequence). J gave up 4 bases and V 4 bases, and 15 bases lay outside the gene matches. CDR3 amino acids: CASSSPIPWDSSTGELFF. In DNA, the CDR3 is TGTGCCAGCAGTTCTCCTATCCCCTGGGACAGTTCCACCGGGGAGCTGTTTTTT.

The V gene is TRBV29-1, the J gene TRBJ2-1, with 10 bases fitting TRBD2. Germline V lookup: CDR1 SQVTM, CDR2 ANQGSEA. Trimming removed 6 bases from V and 5 bases from J; junction bases left unmatched: 7. The CDR3 extends over 14 amino acids. The CDR3 DNA is TGCAGCGTCGTTCTAGCGGGAGAAGACAATGAGCAGTTCTTC. It yields the protein CSVVLAGEDNEQFF.

The chain employs TRBV19 and TRBJ1-3; D call uncertain. The ends were cut back, 2 bases at V and 3 bases at J, with 8 bases in the middle. Germline V gene lookup returns CDR1 LNHDA and CDR2 SQIVND (reference sequence). This CDR3 contains 14 residues. The DNA for the CDR3 is TGTGCCAGTAGTATAACCCCTGTTGGAAACACCATATATTTT. This gives the protein CASSITPVGNTIYF.

The chain joins TRBV11-2 to TRBJ2-7; D could derive from TRBD1 or TRBD2 (5 bases each). The CDR3 sequence is 15 residues long. Looked up from germline, CDR1 is SGHAT and CDR2 is FQNNGV. V lost 1 base and J lost 0, with 10 bases in between. CDR3 region: CASSLVGVLSYEQYF. The CDR3 nucleotides read TGTGCCAGCAGCTTAGTGGGGGTGCTCTCCTACGAGCAGTACTTC. Full variable domain (rest looked up from reference TRBV11-2 and TRBJ2-7): EAGVAQSPRYKIIEKRQSVAFWCNPISGHATLYWYQQILGQGPKLLIQFQNNGVVDDSQLPKDRFSAERLKGVDSTLKIQPAKLEDSAVYLCASSLVGVLSYEQYFGPGTRLTVT.

In nucleotides, the CDR3 is TGTGCCAGCAGCGGTGTCGGGAGCACAGATACGCAGTATTTT. Residues: CASSGVGSTDTQYF. V and J are TRBV7-6 and TRBJ2-3, with D uncertain. The CDR3 runs 14 residues. Per germline, CDR1 SGHVS and CDR2 FNYEAQ. V was trimmed by 5 bases and J by 0 bases, leaving 9 bases between them. The full variable domain, in which reference TRBV7-6 and TRBJ2-3 provide the parts outside the CDR3, is GAGVSQSPRYKVTKRGQDVALRCDPISGHVSLYWYRQALGQGPEFLTYFNYEAQQDKSGLPNDRFSAERPEGSISTLTIQRTEQRDSAMYRCASSGVGSTDTQYFGPGTRLTVL.

The chain recombines TRBV7-9 with TRBJ2-1; TRBD2 is a possible D gene (6 bases). This CDR3 spans 12 amino acids. V dropped 1 base and J dropped 8 bases, with 6 bases sitting between them. Germline loops: CDR1 SEHNR, CDR2 FQNEAQ (reference sequence). CDR3 sequence: CASSLVADEQFF. Here the CDR3 DNA reads TGTGCCAGCAGCTTAGTAGCGGATGAGCAGTTCTTC.